These 29 T cell receptor beta chains were all obtained from the same sample, sequenced in a study of T-cell memory formation after mild COVID-19 (dated by TCRdb to the early 2020s). Libraries were made using 5' RACE. Sequencer: Illumina NovaSeq 6000. The raw public data were reprocessed by TCRdb itself: fastp quality trimming at Q25, MiXCR clonotype calling, in-frame beta chains only. All rows with the same CDR3 protein become a single entry with the most common DNA and genes. The sample table shows around 120,000 distinct CDR3 sequences, and about a sixth are seen once. About 15% of the sample is taken by the ten largest. Material for sequencing was PBMCs or a T cell subset sorted from them (not recorded which). The receptors were gathered from an adult woman who had mild COVID-19 (a few samples of this study predate the infection). The sample titles of this study are shuffled in the database, so cell type and time point are left out; the donor was told from shared clones.

This clonotype has only a few counts. V is TRBV27 and J is TRBJ2-1; D is undetermined. Trimming cost V 2 bases and J 11 bases, with 16 bases left between them. Germline V gives CDR1 MNHEY, CDR2 SMNVEV (reference sequence). The CDR3 totals 14 residues. The CDR3 DNA reads as TGTGCCAGCAGTTTAACGTCGTCGTCGGCCAAGCAGTTCTTC. Translating it yields CASSLTSSSAKQFF.

V usage is TRBV12-3 or TRBV12-4 and J usage is TRBJ1-1; D ambiguous. The V gene lost 3 bases and the J gene lost 5 bases, with 13 bases spanning the gap. The CDR3 is 14 residues long. CDR3: CASSFVLGSTEAFF. In DNA form, the CDR3 reads TGTGCCAGCAGTTTCGTTCTGGGGTCGACTGAAGCTTTCTTT.

The rearrangement links TRBV19 to TRBJ2-7; 10 nucleotides align to TRBD1. The CDR3 totals 15 residues. The ends lost 3 bases at V and 4 bases at J; junction bases unmatched: 6. CDR1 and CDR2 (germline): LNHDA, SQIVND (reference sequence). In DNA form, the CDR3 reads TGTGCCAGTAGTATCGCCGGGACAGGGGCGTACGAGCAGTACTTC. Amino acids: CASSIAGTGAYEQYF.

This clonotype has just a few counts. The chain carries TRBV4-1 and TRBJ2-5; D possibly corresponds to TRBD1 (6 bases). V shed 1 base and J shed 5 bases, with 14 bases lying between them. CDR1 is MGHRA and CDR2 is YSYEKL in the germline V gene. The CDR3 extends over 15 amino acids. The CDR3 sequence is CASSQVWPQGETQYF. The CDR3 DNA is TGCGCCAGCAGCCAAGTGTGGCCCCAGGGGGAGACCCAGTACTTC.

The chain is built from TRBV24-1 and TRBJ2-5, with TRBD1 identical over 9 bases. Germline trimming cut 3 bases from V and 4 bases from J; bases unmatched to any gene: 8. CDR3 length: 16 amino acids. In germline, CDR1 is KGHDR, CDR2 SFDVKD. The CDR3 DNA reads as TGTGCCACCAGTGATCCGGGGACAGGGAGAGGAGAGACCCAGTACTTC. Protein sequence: CATSDPGTGRGETQYF.

This clonotype showed up just a few times. V usage is TRBV7-2 and J usage is TRBJ2-4; tentatively, D is TRBD2 (6 bases). V lost 4 bases, J lost 9 bases, and 10 bases lay in between. The CDR3 is 12 amino acids. Germline assignment: CDR1 SGHTA and CDR2 FQGNSA. CDR3 nucleotide sequence: TGTGCCAGCAGCTCCATGGGAGGCATTCAGTACTTC. Translation gives CASSSMGGIQYF.

The chain uses TRBV5-1 and TRBJ2-5; 14 bases line up with TRBD2. V trimming: 4 bases; J trimming: 1 base; junction bases outside the gene matches: 6. Germline assignment: CDR1 SGHRS and CDR2 YFSETQ. This CDR3 is 17 amino acids long. The CDR3 DNA is TGCGCCAGCAGCCTGTTGACTAGCGGGGGGGCCCAAGAGACCCAGTACTTC. Residues: CASSLLTSGGAQETQYF.

This clonotype was counted only a few times. V is TRBV11-2 and J is TRBJ2-1; the D gene is possibly TRBD2 (5 bases). The length of the CDR3 is 15 residues. Germline V gene lookup returns CDR1 SGHAT and CDR2 FQNNGV. The V end was cut by 0 bases, the J end by 4 bases, with 10 bases between. The CDR3 coding sequence is TGTGCCAGCAGCTTAGAGGGGAGTTTATACAATGAGCAGTTCTTC. Protein sequence: CASSLEGSLYNEQFF.

This clonotype was found a few times. The chain employs TRBV7-8 and TRBJ1-1, with D maybe TRBD1 (5 bases). With 2 bases removed from V and 1 base from J, the gap between germline ends came to 14 bases. Germline-derived CDR1 and CDR2 are SGHVS and FQNEAQ. The CDR3 sequence is 16 residues long. The CDR3 bases are TGTGCCAGCAGCTTATGGGGCAGTTCCCCGAACACTGAAGCTTTCTTT. This sequence encodes CASSLWGSSPNTEAFF.

This clonotype was counted only a few times. The rearrangement uses TRBV4-3 and TRBJ2-7; no firm D call. CDR1 LGHNA and CDR2 YSLEER come from the germline V gene. CDR3 length: 13 amino acids. The ends were cut back, 1 base at V and 0 bases at J, with 4 bases in the middle. Here the CDR3 reads CASSQAVSYEQYF. The CDR3 DNA reads TGCGCCAGCAGCCAAGCAGTCTCCTACGAGCAGTACTTC.

This clonotype occurred many times. DNA of the CDR3: TGTGCCAGCAGCCACGGGACATTCGCCTACGAGCAGTACTTC. Translated: CASSHGTFAYEQYF. This chain joins TRBV3-1 and TRBJ2-7, with a weak D call TRBD1 (6 bases). Germline V gives CDR1 LGHDT, CDR2 YNNKEL (reference sequence). Trimming took off 3 bases at V and 2 bases at J, with 11 bases between the two ends. The CDR3 loop spans 14 amino acids.

The J gene is TRBJ2-1, the V gene TRBV7-3, with TRBD1 as a possible D gene (5 bases). The CDR3 has 12 amino acids. The V gene lost 5 bases and the J gene lost 9 bases, with 11 bases spanning the gap. Germline assignment: CDR1 SGHTA and CDR2 FQGTGA. CDR3 DNA sequence: TGTGCCAGCAGCAATCTAGGGGTTGAGCAGTTCTTC. This codes for CASSNLGVEQFF.

The chain's CDR3 is CASSSTDRGNTEAFF. The CDR3 DNA reads TGTGCCAGCAGCTCAACCGACAGAGGTAACACTGAAGCTTTCTTT. The rearrangement links TRBV7-6 to TRBJ1-1; D might be TRBD1 (5 bases). The CDR3 covers 15 residues. Deletions cut 4 bases from V and 2 bases from J, with 14 bases between. The V gene's germline CDR1 is SGHVS and CDR2 FNYEAQ.

J is TRBJ2-1 and V is TRBV30; possible D gene TRBD2, 6 bases. The CDR3 runs 16 residues. The germline V and J ends were trimmed by 2 bases and 0 bases, with 14 bases remaining between them. CDR1 and CDR2 (germline): GTSNPN, SVGIG (reference sequence). CDR3 sequence (DNA): TGTGCCTGGAGTAACCCCGCGGGGAGCTCCTACAATGAGCAGTTCTTC. This gives the protein CAWSNPAGSSYNEQFF.

CDR3 bases: TGTGCCAGCAGTCGAGGGGGTAGCGGCCACAATGAGCAGTTCTTC. This gives the protein CASSRGGSGHNEQFF. The chain links TRBV6-5 to TRBJ2-1; D possibly matches TRBD1 or TRBD2 (6 bases each). Germline CDR1 MNHEY, CDR2 SVGAGI. The V and J ends lost 5 bases and 5 bases respectively, with 16 bases between them. The CDR3 runs to 15 residues.

This clonotype was seen ten or more times. The chain couples TRBV2 to TRBJ2-2, with TRBD1 matching over 7 bases. Looked up from germline, CDR1 is SNHLY and CDR2 is FYNNEI. V shed 5 bases, J shed 4 bases, and the junction held 4 bases outside the gene matches. This CDR3 comprises 14 residues. Here the CDR3 DNA reads TGTGCCAGCAGTCTGACAGGGATCACCGGGGAGCTGTTTTTT. Translated, it gives CASSLTGITGELFF.

The chain employs TRBV5-1 and TRBJ2-1; TRBD1 or TRBD2 may be the D gene (5 bases each). This CDR3 is 12 amino acids long. The germline V and J ends were trimmed by 7 bases and 2 bases, with 7 bases remaining between them. Germline V lookup: CDR1 SGHRS, CDR2 YFSETQ. The CDR3 nucleotides read TGCGCCAGCGGGACGACCTACAATGAGCAGTTCTTC. Amino acids: CASGTTYNEQFF.

The rearrangement uses TRBV7-2 and TRBJ2-3; 8 bases map to TRBD2. The ends lost 4 bases at V and 6 bases at J; junction bases unmatched: 9. This CDR3 is built from 15 residues. The V gene's germline CDR1 is SGHTA and CDR2 FQGNSA. Here the CDR3 reads CASSSWAGGADTQYF. CDR3 sequence (DNA): TGTGCCAGCAGCTCCTGGGCGGGGGGCGCGGATACGCAGTATTTT.

V is TRBV12-3 or TRBV12-4 and J is TRBJ2-7, with D maybe TRBD1 (6 bases). The CDR3 has 12 amino acids. Trimming took 7 bases from V and 5 from J, leaving 12 bases between them. CDR3 nucleotide sequence: TGTGCCAGCAACAAGGGGGTAAACGAGCAGTACTTC. The encoded protein is CASNKGVNEQYF.

The chain joins TRBV25-1 to TRBJ1-6; weak D call: TRBD1 (5 bases). The CDR3 is 14 residues long. CDR1 MGHDK and CDR2 SYGVNS come from the germline V gene. Trimming left V 6 bases short and J 5 bases short, with 11 bases between. In nucleotides, the CDR3 is TGTGCCAGCAGGAGGGGAATGGATAATTCACCCCTCCACTTT. Its translation: CASRRGMDNSPLHF.

This clonotype was counted between two and nine times. The genes are TRBV7-2 and TRBJ2-6; tentatively, D is TRBD1 (6 bases). Trimming left V 2 bases short and J 4 bases short, with 27 bases between. The V gene's germline CDR1 is SGHTA and CDR2 FQGNSA. The CDR3 covers 21 residues. The CDR3 bases are TGTGCCAGCAGCTTACCCCATCCTAACAGGGCCCCTGTGGAGGGGGCCAACGTCCTGACTTTC. This sequence encodes CASSLPHPNRAPVEGANVLTF. The complete variable domain, with remaining parts taken from reference TRBV7-2 and TRBJ2-6, reads GAGVSQSPSNKVTEKGKDVELRCDPISGHTALYWYRQSLGQGLEFLIYFQGNSAPDKSGLPSDRFSAERTGGSVSTLTIQRTQQEDSAVYLCASSLPHPNRAPVEGANVLTFGAGSRLTVL.

The chain links TRBV6-5 to TRBJ1-1, with a tentative D call TRBD1 (6 bases). V lost 1 base and J 2 bases, leaving 11 bases between the germline ends. Germline CDR1 is MNHEY and CDR2 is SVGAGI. The CDR3 is 15 amino acids. The CDR3 sequence: CASSYWGGGNTEAFF. DNA of the CDR3: TGTGCCAGCAGTTACTGGGGGGGCGGAAACACTGAAGCTTTCTTT.

This clonotype was observed many times. The V call is TRBV12-3 or TRBV12-4, the J call TRBJ2-1; 16 nucleotides agree with TRBD2. There are 16 residues in the CDR3. Trimming removed 3 bases from V and 6 bases from J; junction bases left unmatched: 2. CDR3 DNA sequence: TGTGCCAGCAGTTTGGGACTAGCGGGGGGGCCCAATGAGCAGTTCTTC. This encodes CASSLGLAGGPNEQFF.

There are a few counts of this clonotype. This rearrangement joins TRBV21-1 to TRBJ1-1; TRBD1, the table's D call, lacks a check against the DNA. TRBV21-1 is given as a pseudogene. The CDR3 has 15 amino acids. The CDR3 region is CASSSSGGRNTEAFF. The CDR3 DNA sequence: TGTGCCAGCAGCTCCTCAGGGGGGAGGAACACTGAAGCTTTCTTT.

This clonotype was detected a few times. The chain has TRBV30 and TRBJ2-7; D is tentatively TRBD1 or TRBD2 (6 bases each). V shed 4 bases and J shed 3 bases, with 16 bases lying between them. This CDR3 has 14 residues. Germline values: CDR1 GTSNPN, CDR2 SVGIG (reference sequence). CDR3 sequence (DNA): TGTGCCTGGACTCCGGGACGGGGGCTCTACGAGCAGTACTTC. Translation gives CAWTPGRGLYEQYF.

V gene TRBV29-1 combines with J gene TRBJ2-7; D uncertain. Germline V gene lookup returns CDR1 SQVTM and CDR2 ANQGSEA. V lost 2 bases and J lost 1, with 9 bases in between. This CDR3 comprises 13 residues. CDR3 protein: CSVEQERSYEQYF. The CDR3 nucleotides read TGCAGCGTTGAACAGGAGAGATCCTACGAGCAGTACTTC.

This chain connects TRBV7-3 to TRBJ2-1; tentatively, D is TRBD1 (6 bases). V was shortened by 4 bases and J by 3 bases, with 13 bases between the two germline ends. CDR1 is SGHTA and CDR2 is FQGTGA in the germline V gene. CDR3 length: 15 amino acids. The CDR3: CASSYDGQNYNEQFF. The CDR3 DNA is TGTGCCAGCAGCTATGATGGACAGAACTACAATGAGCAGTTCTTC.

The chain links TRBV9 to TRBJ2-7; 7 nucleotides line up with TRBD2. With V trimmed by 0 bases and J by 3 bases, 3 bases remained unmatched. Germline V gene data show CDR1 as SGDLS and CDR2 as YYNGEE. The CDR3 is made up of 14 amino acids. This CDR3 is CASSVGWEGYEQYF. CDR3 DNA sequence: TGTGCCAGCAGCGTAGGATGGGAGGGCTACGAGCAGTACTTC.

V is TRBV4-2 and J is TRBJ2-3; TRBD2 might be the D (6 bases). V lost 0 bases, J lost 1 base, and 11 bases lay in between. Per the germline V gene, CDR1 is LGHNA and CDR2 is YNFKEQ. The length of the CDR3 is 16 residues. The CDR3 DNA sequence: TGTGCCAGCAGCCAAGATCTGGGACTCGGCACAGATACGCAGTATTTT. Protein sequence: CASSQDLGLGTDTQYF.